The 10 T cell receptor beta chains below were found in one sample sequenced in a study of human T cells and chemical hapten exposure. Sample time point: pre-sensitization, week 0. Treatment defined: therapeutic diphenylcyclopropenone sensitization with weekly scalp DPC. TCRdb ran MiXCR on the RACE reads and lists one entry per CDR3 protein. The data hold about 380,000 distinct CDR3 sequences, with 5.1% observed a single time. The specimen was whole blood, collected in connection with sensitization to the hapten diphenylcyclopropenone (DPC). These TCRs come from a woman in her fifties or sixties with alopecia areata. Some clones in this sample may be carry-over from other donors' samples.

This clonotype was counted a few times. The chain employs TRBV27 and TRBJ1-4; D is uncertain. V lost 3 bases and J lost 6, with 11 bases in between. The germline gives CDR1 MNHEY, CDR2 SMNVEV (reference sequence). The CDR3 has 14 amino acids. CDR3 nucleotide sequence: TGTGCCAGCAGTTTCAGAGGGCGCTATGAAAAACTGTTTTTT. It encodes CASSFRGRYEKLFF.

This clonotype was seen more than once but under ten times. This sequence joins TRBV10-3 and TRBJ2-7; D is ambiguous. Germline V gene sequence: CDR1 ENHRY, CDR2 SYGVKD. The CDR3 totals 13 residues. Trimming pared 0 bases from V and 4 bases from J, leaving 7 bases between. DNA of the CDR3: TGTGCCATCAGTGAGTCGGTCGAGTACGAGCAGTACTTC. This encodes CAISESVEYEQYF.

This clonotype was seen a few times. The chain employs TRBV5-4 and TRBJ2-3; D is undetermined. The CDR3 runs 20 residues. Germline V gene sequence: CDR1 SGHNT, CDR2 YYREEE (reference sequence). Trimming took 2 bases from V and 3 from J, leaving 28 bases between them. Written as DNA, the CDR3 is TGTGCCAGCAGCTTCGGTGTTTTAGCTTCGGACGTCGCTCAAACAGATACGCAGTATTTT. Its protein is CASSFGVLASDVAQTDTQYF.

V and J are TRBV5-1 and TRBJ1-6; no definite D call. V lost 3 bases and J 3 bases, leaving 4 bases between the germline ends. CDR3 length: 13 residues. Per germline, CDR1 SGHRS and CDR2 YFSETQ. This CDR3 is CASSSDYNSPLHF. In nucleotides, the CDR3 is TGCGCCAGCAGCTCGGACTATAATTCACCCCTCCACTTT.

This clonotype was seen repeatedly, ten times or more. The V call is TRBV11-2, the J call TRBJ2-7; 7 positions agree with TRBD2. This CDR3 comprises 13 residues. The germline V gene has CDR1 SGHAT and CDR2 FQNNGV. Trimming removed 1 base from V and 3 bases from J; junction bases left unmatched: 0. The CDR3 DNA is TGTGCCAGCAGCTTAGCTAGCGGCTACGAGCAGTACTTC. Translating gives CASSLASGYEQYF.

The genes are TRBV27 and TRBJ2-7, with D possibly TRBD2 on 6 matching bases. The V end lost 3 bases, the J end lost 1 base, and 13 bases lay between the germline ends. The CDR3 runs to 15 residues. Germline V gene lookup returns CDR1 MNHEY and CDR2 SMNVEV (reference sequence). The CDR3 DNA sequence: TGTGCCAGCAGTTTTCCTAGACTAGAATCCTACGAGCAGTACTTC. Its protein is CASSFPRLESYEQYF.

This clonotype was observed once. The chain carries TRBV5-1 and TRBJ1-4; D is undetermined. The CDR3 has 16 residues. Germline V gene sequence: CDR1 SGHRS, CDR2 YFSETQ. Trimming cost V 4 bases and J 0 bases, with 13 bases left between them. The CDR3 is CASSRGGLSTNEKLFF. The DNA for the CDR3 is TGCGCCAGCAGCCGGGGAGGGTTATCAACTAATGAAAAACTGTTTTTT.

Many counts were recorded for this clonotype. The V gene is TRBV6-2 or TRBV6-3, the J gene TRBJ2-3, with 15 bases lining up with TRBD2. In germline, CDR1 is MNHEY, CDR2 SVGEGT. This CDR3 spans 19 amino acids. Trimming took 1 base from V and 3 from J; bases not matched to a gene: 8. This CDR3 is CASSYLGLAGGRMTDTQYF. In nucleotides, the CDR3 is TGTGCCAGCAGTTACTTGGGACTAGCGGGAGGAAGGATGACAGATACGCAGTATTTT.

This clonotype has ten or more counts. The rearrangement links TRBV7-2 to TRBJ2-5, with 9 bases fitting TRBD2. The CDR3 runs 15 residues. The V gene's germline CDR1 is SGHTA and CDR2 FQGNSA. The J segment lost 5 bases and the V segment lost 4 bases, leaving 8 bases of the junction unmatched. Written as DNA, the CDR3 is TGTGCCAGCAGCTGGACTGCGGGAGGGGCGGAGACCCAGTACTTC. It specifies CASSWTAGGAETQYF.

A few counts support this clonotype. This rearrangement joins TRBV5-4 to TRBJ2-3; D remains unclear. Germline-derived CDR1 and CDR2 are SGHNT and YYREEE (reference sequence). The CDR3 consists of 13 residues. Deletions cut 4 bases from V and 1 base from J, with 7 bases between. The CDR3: CASSRPGTDTQYF. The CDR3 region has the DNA TGTGCCAGCAGCCGCCCGGGCACAGATACGCAGTATTTT.